The 10 T cell receptor beta chains reported below all come from one sample, sequenced in a study of technical replicates of blood from several donors. Profiling relied on immunoSEQ multiplex PCR, and the TCRdb table lists in-frame clones only, not all of them. This sample carries some 68,000 clones, around 95% of them seen once, and the ten largest clones take 0.2% to 0.3%. The sample comprised T cells isolated from PBMCs. Receptors were obtained from a human donor in good health.

The chain joins TRBV11-2 to TRBJ2-1; 11 positions match TRBD2. The CDR3 covers 17 residues. With 5 bases clipped from V and 1 base from J, the junction kept 7 bases outside the gene matches. Germline lookup yields CDR1 SGHAT and CDR2 FQNNGV. This CDR3 is CASSPLGTSGSYNEQFF. The CDR3 coding sequence is TGTGCCAGCAGCCCTCTCGGGACTAGCGGTTCCTACAATGAGCAGTTCTTC.

The rearrangement uses TRBV27 and TRBJ2-3, with 11 bases aligning to TRBD1. The trim removed 3 bases at V and 2 bases at J, leaving 7 bases unmatched. The CDR3 contains 17 residues. The germline CDR1 and CDR2 sequences are MNHEY and SMNVEV (reference sequence). The CDR3 DNA follows: TGTGCCAGCAGTTTTGTTTTTGGACAGGGGGCCACAGATACGCAGTATTTT. The encoded protein is CASSFVFGQGATDTQYF.

This rearrangement joins TRBV30 to TRBJ2-5; TRBD2 matches 8 bases. Unmatched junction bases numbered 4, after V lost 1 base and J lost 3 bases. The CDR3 runs to 14 residues. Germline V CDR1 and CDR2: GTSNPN, SVGIG (reference sequence). The CDR3 sequence: CAWSALAGKETQYF. CDR3 bases: TGTGCCTGGAGTGCCTTAGCGGGGAAAGAGACCCAGTACTTC. Looking up the rest from reference TRBV30 and TRBJ2-5 gives the full variable domain: SQTIHQWPATLVQPVGSPLSLECTVEGTSNPNLYWYRQAAGRGLQLLFYSVGIGQISSEVPQNLSASRPQDRQFILSSKKLLLSDSGFYLCAWSALAGKETQYFGPGTRLLVL.

The rearrangement uses TRBV2 and TRBJ1-1; maybe TRBD1 (6 bases). The CDR3 covers 14 residues. Germline V gene lookup returns CDR1 SNHLY and CDR2 FYNNEI. The ends were cut back, 9 bases at V and 0 bases at J, with 14 bases in the middle. The DNA of the CDR3 is TGTGCCAGGTCCCGGGACAACATGAACACTGAAGCTTTCTTT. Translated, it gives CARSRDNMNTEAFF.

J is TRBJ2-5 and V is TRBV7-6; 7 bases agree with TRBD1. J lost 5 bases, V lost 0 bases, and 12 bases had no gene match. Looked up from germline, CDR1 is SGHVS and CDR2 is FNYEAQ. The CDR3 spans 17 residues. The DNA for the CDR3 is TGTGCCAGCAGCTTAGCGCCACAGGGGTCCGGTGGGGAGACCCAGTACTTC. Protein sequence: CASSLAPQGSGGETQYF.

This clone has only one observation. The chain couples TRBV10-3 to TRBJ2-3; 13 bases agree with TRBD2. Germline-derived CDR1 and CDR2 are ENHRY and SYGVKD. The CDR3 loop spans 18 amino acids. V shed 2 bases and J 8 bases; nucleotides not matched to a gene: 13. The CDR3 sequence: CAISEAPRLAGGSGTQYF. The CDR3 DNA reads as TGTGCCATCAGTGAGGCCCCCAGACTAGCGGGGGGTAGTGGTACGCAGTATTTT.

The genes are TRBV5-5 and TRBJ2-7; 8 bases agree with TRBD1. Germline-derived CDR1 and CDR2 are SGHKS and YYEKEE (reference sequence). CDR3 size: 14 residues. The junction had 2 bases not matched to a gene; V was cut back by 0 bases and J by 3 bases. CDR3 protein: CASSLGQGNYEQYF. The CDR3 nucleotides are TGTGCCAGCAGCTTGGGACAGGGGAACTACGAGCAGTACTTC.

The CDR3 loop is CASSLERDGYEQYF. CDR3 nucleotides: TGCGCCAGCAGCTTGGAAAGAGACGGGTACGAGCAGTACTTC. This chain links TRBV5-1 with TRBJ2-7; no definite D call. The V end was cut by 0 bases, the J end by 4 bases, with 11 bases between. Germline V CDR1 and CDR2: SGHRS, YFSETQ. This CDR3 is built from 14 residues.

The V call is TRBV7-2, the J call TRBJ2-7, with 11 nucleotides matching TRBD2. The germline CDR1 and CDR2 sequences are SGHTA and FQGNSA. This CDR3 is 14 amino acids long. The J segment lost 12 bases and the V segment lost 7 bases, leaving 14 bases of the junction unmatched. Written as DNA, the CDR3 is TGTGCCAGCACCCCCTGGATTAGCGGGGGGGGTCTGTACTTC. It encodes CASTPWISGGGLYF.

This rearrangement joins TRBV28 to TRBJ1-5; D might be TRBD1 (5 bases). The CDR3 length is 13 residues. CDR1 and CDR2 from the germline V gene are MDHEN and SYDVKM. The ends were cut back, 5 bases at V and 6 bases at J, with 11 bases in the middle. The CDR3 is CASSPGGIQPQHF. DNA of the CDR3: TGTGCCAGCAGTCCCGGGGGGATTCAGCCCCAGCATTTT.